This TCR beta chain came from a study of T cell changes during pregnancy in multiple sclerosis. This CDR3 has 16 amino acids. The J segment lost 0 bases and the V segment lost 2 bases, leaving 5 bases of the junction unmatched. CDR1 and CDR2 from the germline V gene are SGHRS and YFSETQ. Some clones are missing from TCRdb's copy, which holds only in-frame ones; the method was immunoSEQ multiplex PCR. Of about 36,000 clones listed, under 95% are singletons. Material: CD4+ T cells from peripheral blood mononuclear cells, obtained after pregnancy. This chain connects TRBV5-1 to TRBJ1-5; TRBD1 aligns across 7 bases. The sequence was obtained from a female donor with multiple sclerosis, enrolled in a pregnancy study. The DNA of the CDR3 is TGCGCCAGCAGCTTCGATGGGACAGATAGCAATCAGCCCCAGCATTTT. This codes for CASSFDGTDSNQPQHF.